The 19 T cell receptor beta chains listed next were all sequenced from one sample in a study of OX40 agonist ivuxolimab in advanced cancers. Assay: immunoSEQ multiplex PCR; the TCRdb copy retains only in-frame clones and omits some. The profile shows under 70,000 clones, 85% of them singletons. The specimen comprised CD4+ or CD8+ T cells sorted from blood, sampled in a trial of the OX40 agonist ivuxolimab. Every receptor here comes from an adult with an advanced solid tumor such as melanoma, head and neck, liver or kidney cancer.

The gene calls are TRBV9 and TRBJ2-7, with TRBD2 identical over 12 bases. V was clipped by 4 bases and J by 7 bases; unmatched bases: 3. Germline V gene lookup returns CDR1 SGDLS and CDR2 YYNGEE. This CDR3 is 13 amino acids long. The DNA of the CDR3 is TGTGCCAGCAGCTCCACTAGCGGGGGGGAGCAGTACTTC. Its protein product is CASSSTSGGEQYF.

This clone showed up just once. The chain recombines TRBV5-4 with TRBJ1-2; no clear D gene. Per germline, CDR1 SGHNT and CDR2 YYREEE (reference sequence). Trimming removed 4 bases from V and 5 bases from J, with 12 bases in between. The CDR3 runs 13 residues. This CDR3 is CASSIRETYGYTF. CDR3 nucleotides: TGTGCCAGCAGCATAAGGGAGACATATGGCTACACCTTC.

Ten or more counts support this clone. As DNA, the CDR3 is TGTGCCAGTAGGGGCACAGGGGGGAGCACTGAAGCTTTCTTT. Translating gives CASRGTGGSTEAFF. This sequence joins TRBV19 and TRBJ1-1; TRBD1 matches 8 bases. There are 14 residues in the CDR3. Trimming removed 6 bases from V and 4 bases from J; junction bases left unmatched: 7. Germline CDR1 reads LNHDA; CDR2 reads SQIVND (reference sequence).

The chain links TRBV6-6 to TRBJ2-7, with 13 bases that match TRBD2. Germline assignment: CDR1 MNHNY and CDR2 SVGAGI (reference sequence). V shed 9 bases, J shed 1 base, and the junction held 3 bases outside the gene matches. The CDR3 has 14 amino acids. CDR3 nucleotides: TGTGCCAGTCGGACTAGCGGGAGTTCCTACGAGCAGTACTTC. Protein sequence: CASRTSGSSYEQYF.

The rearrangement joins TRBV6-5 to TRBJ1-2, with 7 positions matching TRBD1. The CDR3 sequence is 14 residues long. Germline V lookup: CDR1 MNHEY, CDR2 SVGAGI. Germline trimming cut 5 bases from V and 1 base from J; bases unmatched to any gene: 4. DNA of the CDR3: TGTGCCAGCAGTAGGGGGCGCGATAACTATGGCTACACCTTC. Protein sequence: CASSRGRDNYGYTF.

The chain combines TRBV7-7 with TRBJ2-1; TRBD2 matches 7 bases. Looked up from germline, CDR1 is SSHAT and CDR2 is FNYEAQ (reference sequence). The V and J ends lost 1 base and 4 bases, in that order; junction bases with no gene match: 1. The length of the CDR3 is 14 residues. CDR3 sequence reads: CASSLGGGYNEQFF. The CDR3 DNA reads TGTGCCAGCAGCTTAGGGGGAGGGTACAATGAGCAGTTCTTC.

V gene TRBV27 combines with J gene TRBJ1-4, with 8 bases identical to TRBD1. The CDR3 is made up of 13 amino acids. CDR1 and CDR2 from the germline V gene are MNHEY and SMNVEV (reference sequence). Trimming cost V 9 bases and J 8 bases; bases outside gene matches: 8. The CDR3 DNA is TGTGCCAGTAAAGGACAGGGTGGGGAAAAACTGTTTTTT. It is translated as CASKGQGGEKLFF.

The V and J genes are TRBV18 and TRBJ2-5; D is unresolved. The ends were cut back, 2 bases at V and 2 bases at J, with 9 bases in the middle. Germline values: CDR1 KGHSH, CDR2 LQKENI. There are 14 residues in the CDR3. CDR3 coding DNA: TGTGCCAGCTCACCATTTGCGAGACAAGAGACCCAGTACTTC. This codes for CASSPFARQETQYF.

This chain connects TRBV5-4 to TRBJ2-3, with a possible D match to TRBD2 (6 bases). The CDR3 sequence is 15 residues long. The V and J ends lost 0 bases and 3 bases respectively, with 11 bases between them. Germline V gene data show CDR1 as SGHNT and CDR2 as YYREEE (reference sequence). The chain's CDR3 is CASSLALAKTDTQYF. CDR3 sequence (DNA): TGTGCCAGCAGCTTGGCTCTAGCGAAGACAGATACGCAGTATTTT.

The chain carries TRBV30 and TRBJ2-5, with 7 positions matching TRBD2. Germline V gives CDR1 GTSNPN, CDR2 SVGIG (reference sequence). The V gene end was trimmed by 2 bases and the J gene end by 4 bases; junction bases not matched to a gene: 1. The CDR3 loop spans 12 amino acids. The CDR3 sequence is CAWSPGGETQYF. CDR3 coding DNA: TGTGCCTGGAGTCCGGGGGGAGAGACCCAGTACTTC. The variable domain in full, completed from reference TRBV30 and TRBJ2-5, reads SQTIHQWPATLVQPVGSPLSLECTVEGTSNPNLYWYRQAAGRGLQLLFYSVGIGQISSEVPQNLSASRPQDRQFILSSKKLLLSDSGFYLCAWSPGGETQYFGPGTRLLVL.

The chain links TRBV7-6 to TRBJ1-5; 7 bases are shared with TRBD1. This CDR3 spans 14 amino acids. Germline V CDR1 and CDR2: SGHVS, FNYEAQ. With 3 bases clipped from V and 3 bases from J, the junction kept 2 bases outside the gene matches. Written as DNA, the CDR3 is TGTGCCAGCAGCTTGGGACAGACCAATCAGCCCCAGCATTTT. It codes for CASSLGQTNQPQHF.

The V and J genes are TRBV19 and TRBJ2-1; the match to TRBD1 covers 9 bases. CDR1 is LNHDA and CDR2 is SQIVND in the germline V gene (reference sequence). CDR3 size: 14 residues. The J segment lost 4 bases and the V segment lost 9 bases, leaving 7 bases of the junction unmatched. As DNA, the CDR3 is TGTGCCAGCCTGGACAGGGGTAAATACAATGAGCAGTTCTTC. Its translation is CASLDRGKYNEQFF.

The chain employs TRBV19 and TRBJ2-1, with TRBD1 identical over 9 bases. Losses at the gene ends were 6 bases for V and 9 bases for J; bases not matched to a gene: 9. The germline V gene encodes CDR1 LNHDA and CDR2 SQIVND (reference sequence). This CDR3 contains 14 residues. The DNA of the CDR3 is TGTGCCAGTAGGAGGGGACAGGGTATAGGTGAGCAGTTCTTC. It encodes CASRRGQGIGEQFF.

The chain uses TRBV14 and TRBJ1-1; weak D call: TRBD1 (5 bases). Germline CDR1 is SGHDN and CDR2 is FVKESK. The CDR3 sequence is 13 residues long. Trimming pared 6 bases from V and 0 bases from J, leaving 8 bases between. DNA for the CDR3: TGTGCCAGCAGGCAGGGATTGAACACTGAAGCTTTCTTT. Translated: CASRQGLNTEAFF.

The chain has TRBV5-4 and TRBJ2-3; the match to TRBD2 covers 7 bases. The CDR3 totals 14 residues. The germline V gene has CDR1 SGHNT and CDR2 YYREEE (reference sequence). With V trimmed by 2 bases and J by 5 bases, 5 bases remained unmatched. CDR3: CASSLSGAGDTQYF. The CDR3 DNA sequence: TGTGCCAGCAGCTTAAGCGGGGCCGGAGATACGCAGTATTTT.

Here the CDR3 DNA reads TGTGCCAGCAGCTTATTCGGGAACACTGAAGCTTTCTTT. It specifies CASSLFGNTEAFF. The rearrangement links TRBV7-3 to TRBJ1-1; D uncertain. CDR1 is SGHTA and CDR2 is FQGTGA in the germline V gene. V shed 2 bases and J shed 1 base, with 5 bases lying between them. This CDR3 has 13 residues.

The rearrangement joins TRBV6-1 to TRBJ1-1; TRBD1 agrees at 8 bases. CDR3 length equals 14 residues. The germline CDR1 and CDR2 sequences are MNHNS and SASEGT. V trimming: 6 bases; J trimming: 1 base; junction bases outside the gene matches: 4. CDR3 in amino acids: CASSRQGSNTEAFF. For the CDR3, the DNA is TGTGCCAGCAGCCGACAGGGGTCGAACACTGAAGCTTTCTTT.

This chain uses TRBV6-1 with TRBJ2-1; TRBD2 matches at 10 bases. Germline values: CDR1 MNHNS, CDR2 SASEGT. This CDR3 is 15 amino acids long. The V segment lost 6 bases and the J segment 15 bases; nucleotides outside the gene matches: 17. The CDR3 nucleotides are TGTGCCAGCAGGGATCTACTAGCGGGGCCTGTGAGCTGGTTCTTC. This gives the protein CASRDLLAGPVSWFF.

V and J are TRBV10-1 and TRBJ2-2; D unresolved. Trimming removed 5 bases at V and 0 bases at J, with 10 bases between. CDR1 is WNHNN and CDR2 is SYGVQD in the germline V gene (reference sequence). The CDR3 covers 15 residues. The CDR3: CASSKDVTNTGELFF. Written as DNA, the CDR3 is TGCGCCAGCAGTAAGGACGTCACGAACACCGGGGAGCTGTTTTTT.